Sequencing of this T cell receptor (beta chain) was carried out in a study of naive and memory T cell subsets. Cells stained for CD3, CD4, CD8, CD45RA, CD27 and viability were sorted into four CD45RA/CD27 subsets. Study-level results: Diversity fell and Gini index rose from naive through CM, EM, EMRA.

This clonotype was seen only a few times. Its antigen is not known. An equimolar mix of two oligonucleotides served as the beta constant-region primer for TRBC1 and TRBC2. An oligonucleotide with the SP2 primer and a 12-nucleotide UMI was ligated to the cDNA 3' end. TCRdb recomputed calls from the UMI-ligation and nested PCR reads with MiXCR, one row per CDR3 protein. The table has 70,000 to 95,000 distinct CDR3 sequences, approximately 6.5% seen once. The sequence was obtained from a human donor in good health. The specimen sequenced was central memory CD4+ T cells from blood.

The CDR3 DNA sequence: TGCAGTGCCCGCCGATTTGGGGGGGGGGATTATGGCTACACCTTC. Protein: CSARRFGGGDYGYTF. This sequence joins TRBV20-1 and TRBJ1-2; D possibly corresponds to TRBD1 (5 bases). Germline lookup yields CDR1 DFQATT and CDR2 SNEGSKA (reference sequence). Trimming stripped 6 bases from V and 5 bases from J, with 22 bases between. There are 15 residues in the CDR3.